These T cell receptor beta chains were read from a single sample in a study of blood T cell repertoires in COVID-19. The assay was immunoSEQ multiplex PCR, and TCRdb's table has in-frame clones only and misses some. The table records around 28,000 clones, 89% of them present only once. Material: peripheral blood. The source of these receptors is a human donor in a cohort sampled during active COVID-19. Each CDR3 is given with its conserved first and last residue. D genes are given only for firm matches. Rows may omit the clone size; those that give it use once, few, many or a size class.

V gene	D gene	clone size	J gene	CDR3 protein	CDR3 DNA
TRBV27	-	-	TRBJ1-6	CASSSRYNSPLHF	TGTGCCAGCAGTTCCAGGTATAATTCACCCCTCCACTTT
TRBV11-2	-	-	TRBJ2-3	CASSSGVQDTQYF	TGTGCCAGCAGCTCAGGGGTCCAGGATACGCAGTATTTT
TRBV7-6	TRBD2	once	TRBJ2-6	CASSLVEGGDGANVLTF	TGTGCCAGCAGCTTAGTCGAGGGAGGGGATGGGGCCAACGTCCTGACTTTC
TRBV5-1	-	-	TRBJ1-3	CASSSTQGSGNTIYF	TGCGCCAGCAGCTCTACACAGGGTTCTGGAAACACCATATATTTT
TRBV4-1	-	-	TRBJ1-1	CASSQVAENTEAFF	TGCGCCAGCAGCCAAGTCGCGGAGAACACTGAAGCTTTCTTT
TRBV2	-	-	TRBJ2-1	CASSATGYNEQFF	TGTGCCAGCAGCGCCACAGGGTACAATGAGCAGTTCTTC
TRBV12-3/TRBV12-4	TRBD1	-	TRBJ2-7	CASSFEGAQQYF	TGTGCCAGCAGTTTTGAGGGGGCACAGCAGTACTTC
TRBV4-3	-	-	TRBJ1-2	CASSQGGGNYGYTF	TGCGCCAGCAGCCAAGGGGGAGGAAACTATGGCTACACCTTC
TRBV6-5	-	-	TRBJ1-2	CASNPTHNYGYTF	TGTGCCAGCAACCCGACACACAACTATGGCTACACCTTC
TRBV5-1	TRBD2	-	TRBJ2-7	CASSLDRVGAGVINEQYF	TGCGCCAGCAGCTTGGACAGGGTTGGAGCGGGGGTAATCAACGAGCAGTACTTC
TRBV20-1	-	-	TRBJ1-1	CSASLVGGAFF	TGCAGTGCTAGTCTCGTAGGGGGAGCTTTCTTT
TRBV9	TRBD2	-	TRBJ2-1	CASSALAGGPHEQFF	TGTGCCAGCAGCGCACTAGCGGGGGGGCCCCATGAGCAGTTCTTC
TRBV6-2/TRBV6-3	-	-	TRBJ2-1	CASIPLDSPTNEQFF	TGTGCCAGCATCCCATTGGACAGCCCGACTAATGAGCAGTTCTTC
TRBV5-1	-	-	TRBJ2-7	CASSQTGYEQYF	TGCGCCAGCAGCCAGACAGGTTACGAGCAGTACTTC
TRBV5-1	-	-	TRBJ2-7	CASSLGTSDEQYF	TGCGCCAGCAGCTTGGGTACGTCGGACGAGCAGTACTTC
TRBV20-1	TRBD2	-	TRBJ2-5	CSASPTSGEGTQYF	TGCAGTGCTAGTCCTACTAGCGGGGAAGGGACCCAGTACTTC
TRBV4-1	-	-	TRBJ2-1	CASSQEGIVRESYNEQFF	TGCGCCAGCAGCCAAGAAGGGATCGTGAGGGAATCCTACAATGAGCAGTTCTTC